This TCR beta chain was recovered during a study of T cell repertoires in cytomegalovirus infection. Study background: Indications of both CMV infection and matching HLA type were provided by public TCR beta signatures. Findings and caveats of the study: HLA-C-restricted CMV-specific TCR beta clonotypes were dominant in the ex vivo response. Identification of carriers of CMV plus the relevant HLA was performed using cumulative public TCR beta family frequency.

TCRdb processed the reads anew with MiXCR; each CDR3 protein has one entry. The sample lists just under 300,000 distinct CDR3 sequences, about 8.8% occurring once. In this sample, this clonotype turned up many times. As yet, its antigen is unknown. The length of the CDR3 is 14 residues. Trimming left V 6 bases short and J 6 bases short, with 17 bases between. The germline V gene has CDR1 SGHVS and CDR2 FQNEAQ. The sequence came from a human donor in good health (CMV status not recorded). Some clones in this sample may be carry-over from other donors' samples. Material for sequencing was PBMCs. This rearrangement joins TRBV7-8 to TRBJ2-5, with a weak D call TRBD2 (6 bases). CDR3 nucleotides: TGTGCCAGCAGGGCGACCCCGGGAGCAAAGACCCAGTACTTC. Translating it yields CASRATPGAKTQYF. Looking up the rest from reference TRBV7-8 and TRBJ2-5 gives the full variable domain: GAGVSQSPRYKVAKRGQDVALRCDPISGHVSLFWYQQALGQGPEFLTYFQNEAQLDKSGLPSDRFFAERPEGSVSTLKIQRTQQEDSAVYLCASRATPGAKTQYFGPGTRLLVL.